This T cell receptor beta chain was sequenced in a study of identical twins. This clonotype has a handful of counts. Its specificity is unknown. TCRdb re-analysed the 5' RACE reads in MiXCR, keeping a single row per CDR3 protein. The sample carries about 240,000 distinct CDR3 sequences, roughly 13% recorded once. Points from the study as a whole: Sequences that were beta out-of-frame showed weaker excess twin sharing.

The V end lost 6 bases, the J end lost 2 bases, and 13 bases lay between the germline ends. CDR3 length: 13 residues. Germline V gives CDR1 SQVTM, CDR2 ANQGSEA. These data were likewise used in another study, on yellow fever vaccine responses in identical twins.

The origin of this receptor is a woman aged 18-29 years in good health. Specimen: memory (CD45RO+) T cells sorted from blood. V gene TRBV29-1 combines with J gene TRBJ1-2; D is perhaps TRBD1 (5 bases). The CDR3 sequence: CSVLTGANYGYTF. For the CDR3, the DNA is TGCAGCGTCCTAACCGGGGCAAACTATGGCTACACCTTC.